These 23 T cell receptor beta chains were all obtained from the same sample, sequenced in a study of cytomegalovirus exposure and HLA in healthy donors. The primer mix had 60 Vbeta and 13 Jbeta primers. This table comes from immunoSEQ multiplex PCR, and its TCRdb copy is limited to in-frame clones, with some not included. The table has 98,000 or so clones, roughly three quarters seen once. The specimen sequenced was PBMCs. The receptors here all came from a female donor in good health and CMV-seronegative.

V gene TRBV30 combines with J gene TRBJ2-2, with 9 bases fitting TRBD2. The CDR3 has 15 residues. The V and J ends lost 8 bases and 0 bases, in that order; junction bases with no gene match: 7. Germline CDR1 and CDR2: GTSNPN and SVGIG (reference sequence). Written as DNA, the CDR3 is TGTGCCGGAGCCGGACTAGCGACGAACACCGGGGAGCTGTTTTTT. Protein sequence: CAGAGLATNTGELFF.

This clone was seen only once. V is TRBV18 and J is TRBJ1-1, with D possibly matching TRBD1 (6 bases). The V gene lost 4 bases and the J gene lost 1 base, with 13 bases spanning the gap. The CDR3 extends over 15 amino acids. Germline CDR1 reads KGHSH; CDR2 reads LQKENI. The CDR3 nucleotides are TGTGCCAGCTCACGGCGAGGACAGTCGAACACTGAAGCTTTCTTT. Protein sequence: CASSRRGQSNTEAFF. The full variable domain, its missing parts supplied by reference TRBV18 and TRBJ1-1, is NAGVMQNPRHLVRRRGQEARLRCSPMKGHSHVYWYRQLPEEGLKFMVYLQKENIIDESGMPKERFSAEFPKEGPSILRIQQVVRGDSAAYFCASSRRGQSNTEAFFGQGTRLTVV.

V usage is TRBV7-6 and J usage is TRBJ1-1; D not resolved. Trimming pared 4 bases from V and 1 base from J, leaving 16 bases between. CDR1 is SGHVS and CDR2 is FNYEAQ in the germline V gene. This CDR3 is built from 16 residues. The CDR3 DNA sequence: TGTGCCAGCAGCTCAAATCCCCTCGCAGGGAACACTGAAGCTTTCTTT. It encodes CASSSNPLAGNTEAFF.

The chain recombines TRBV23-1 with TRBJ2-2, with a weak D call TRBD1 (6 bases). TRBV23-1 has ORF status, its function being uncertain. Between the trimmed V and J ends, which lost 8 bases and 2 bases, there was a span of 12 bases. The CDR3 consists of 14 residues. DNA for the CDR3: TGCGCCAGCGGTTGGACAGCCAACACCGGGGAGCTGTTTTTT. Protein: CASGWTANTGELFF.

V usage is TRBV5-4 and J usage is TRBJ2-1; maybe TRBD1 (6 bases). This CDR3 has 16 residues. The V gene's germline CDR1 is SGHNT and CDR2 YYREEE (reference sequence). Trimming stripped 4 bases from V and 0 bases from J, with 14 bases between. CDR3 protein: CASSRDRFLSYNEQFF. In DNA form, the CDR3 reads TGTGCCAGCAGCCGTGACAGGTTCCTCTCCTACAATGAGCAGTTCTTC.

This clone was recorded once. V usage is TRBV28 and J usage is TRBJ2-7; tentative D call: TRBD1 (6 bases). This CDR3 is 15 amino acids long. Trimming removed 2 bases at V and 2 bases at J, with 13 bases between. Germline loops: CDR1 MDHEN, CDR2 SYDVKM. CDR3 residues: CASSLGQRSPYEQYF. CDR3 nucleotide sequence: TGTGCCAGCAGTTTAGGACAGCGGTCCCCCTACGAGCAGTACTTC.

The rearrangement joins TRBV14 to TRBJ1-2; TRBD1 agrees at 8 bases. The CDR3 has 15 amino acids. With 3 bases clipped from V and 8 bases from J, the junction kept 11 bases outside the gene matches. Per germline, CDR1 SGHDN and CDR2 FVKESK. DNA for the CDR3: TGTGCCAGCAGCCAGACACAGGGGGAACTAAACGGCTACACCTTC. This gives the protein CASSQTQGELNGYTF.

This clone showed up just a few times. The chain has TRBV19 and TRBJ2-7, with D possibly TRBD1 on 5 matching bases. CDR1 and CDR2 (germline): LNHDA, SQIVND (reference sequence). This CDR3 is built from 15 residues. Trimming shortened V by 0 bases and J by 6 bases, and 15 bases separated the two germline ends. The CDR3 is CASSIDLGRVGEQYF. DNA of the CDR3: TGTGCCAGTAGTATAGATCTGGGCAGGGTGGGCGAGCAGTACTTC.

Concerning this clone: The junction departs from the called germline gene at one end, perhaps through a read error. J is TRBJ2-2 and V is TRBV7-3; 7 bases align to TRBD1. The CDR3 covers 14 residues. The germline V gene encodes CDR1 SGHTA and CDR2 FQGTGA. Written as DNA, the CDR3 is TGTTCCAGCAGCTTAGGCCCACAGGGGAGGGAGCTGTTTTTT. Its protein is CSSSLGPQGRELFF.

This chain connects TRBV5-1 to TRBJ1-6, with 7 bases aligning to TRBD1. Germline V gene sequence: CDR1 SGHRS, CDR2 YFSETQ. V lost 1 base and J lost 7; bases outside the gene matches: 8. The length of the CDR3 is 16 residues. The CDR3: CASSLLGTAENSPLHF. The CDR3 region has the DNA TGCGCCAGCAGCTTGTTGGGGACAGCCGAGAATTCACCCCTCCACTTT. Full variable domain (remainder filled in from reference TRBV5-1 and TRBJ1-6): KAGVTQTPRYLIKTRGQQVTLSCSPISGHRSVSWYQQTPGQGLQFLFEYFSETQRNKGNFPGRFSGRQFSNSRSEMNVSTLELGDSALYLCASSLLGTAENSPLHFGNGTRLTVT.

This clone was recorded a few times. This chain uses TRBV6-5 with TRBJ2-7; 10 bases align to TRBD2. Per the germline V gene, CDR1 is MNHEY and CDR2 is SVGAGI. This CDR3 comprises 16 residues. V was clipped by 2 bases and J by 1 base; unmatched bases: 5. CDR3 in amino acids: CASSYGTSGASYEQYF. The CDR3 coding sequence is TGTGCCAGCAGTTACGGCACTAGCGGGGCTTCCTACGAGCAGTACTTC.

V is TRBV2 and J is TRBJ2-3; D is undetermined. Per the germline V gene, CDR1 is SNHLY and CDR2 is FYNNEI. Trimming cost V 7 bases and J 0 bases, with 14 bases left between them. The CDR3 sequence is 15 residues long. The CDR3 sequence: CASIPLTYSTDTQYF. CDR3 DNA: TGTGCCAGCATCCCTTTGACTTACAGCACAGATACGCAGTATTTT.

Comment on this clone: Within the sample, other DNA sequences also encode this same CDR3. The rearrangement links TRBV9 to TRBJ2-5; 8 nucleotides line up with TRBD2. CDR1 and CDR2 from the germline V gene are SGDLS and YYNGEE. Trimming removed 2 bases from V and 1 base from J; junction bases left unmatched: 4. This CDR3 region has 15 residues. CDR3 DNA sequence: TGTGCCAGCAGCGTTTCAACTAGCGGCCAAGAGACCCAGTACTTC. It specifies CASSVSTSGQETQYF.

J is TRBJ2-3 and V is TRBV7-6; possible D gene TRBD2, 5 bases. The length of the CDR3 is 17 residues. Germline lookup yields CDR1 SGHVS and CDR2 FNYEAQ. Trimming stripped 2 bases from V and 2 bases from J, with 17 bases between. CDR3 sequence: CASSLTVQSGVTDTQYF. The CDR3 nucleotides are TGTGCCAGCAGCTTAACCGTACAATCCGGGGTCACAGATACGCAGTATTTT.

The chain has TRBV19 and TRBJ1-1, with 10 bases matching TRBD1. The CDR3 runs to 17 residues. Germline CDR1 reads LNHDA; CDR2 reads SQIVND (reference sequence). The trim removed 3 bases at V and 0 bases at J, leaving 7 bases unmatched. The CDR3 spells CASSIGGTGVLNTEAFF. The CDR3 coding sequence is TGTGCCAGTAGTATTGGGGGGACAGGGGTTCTGAACACTGAAGCTTTCTTT.

J is TRBJ2-7 and V is TRBV7-2; TRBD2 aligns across 12 bases. Looked up from germline, CDR1 is SGHTA and CDR2 is FQGNSA. The V gene end was trimmed by 5 bases and the J gene end by 5 bases; junction bases not matched to a gene: 7. This CDR3 contains 15 residues. The CDR3 sequence is CASSPLAGGPNEQYF. CDR3 nucleotide sequence: TGTGCCAGCAGCCCGCTAGCGGGAGGGCCCAACGAGCAGTACTTC.

J is TRBJ1-2 and V is TRBV27; D is perhaps TRBD1 (5 bases). Germline CDR1 reads MNHEY; CDR2 reads SMNVEV (reference sequence). CDR3 size: 13 residues. Trimming cost V 3 bases and J 4 bases, with 9 bases left between them. CDR3: CASSFREGYGYTF. The CDR3 nucleotides are TGTGCCAGCAGTTTCAGGGAGGGCTATGGCTACACCTTC.

The genes are TRBV19 and TRBJ1-3; D perhaps matches TRBD1 (6 bases). V was pared by 0 bases and J by 0 bases, with 12 bases between. This CDR3 is built from 17 residues. Per the germline V gene, CDR1 is LNHDA and CDR2 is SQIVND (reference sequence). This CDR3 reads CASSIDPGQLSGNTIYF. Written as DNA, the CDR3 is TGTGCCAGTAGTATAGATCCAGGACAGCTCTCTGGAAACACCATATATTTT.

The chain carries TRBV29-1 and TRBJ1-5, with a possible D match to TRBD1 (6 bases). The germline CDR1 and CDR2 sequences are SQVTM and ANQGSEA. CDR3 length: 14 amino acids. Trimming cost V 6 bases and J 0 bases, with 12 bases left between them. This CDR3 reads CSVARGNSNQPQHF. The DNA of the CDR3 is TGCAGCGTCGCTAGGGGGAATAGCAATCAGCCCCAGCATTTT. Full variable domain (rest looked up from reference TRBV29-1 and TRBJ1-5): SAVISQKPSRDICQRGTSLTIQCQVDSQVTMMFWYRQQPGQSLTLIATANQGSEATYESGFVIDKFPISRPNLTFSTLTVSNMSPEDSSIYLCSVARGNSNQPQHFGDGTRLSIL.

This clone was detected only a few times. V gene TRBV14 combines with J gene TRBJ1-2, with D possibly TRBD1 on 5 matching bases. Germline V gives CDR1 SGHDN, CDR2 FVKESK. The CDR3 is 16 residues long. The V gene lost 1 base and the J gene lost 2 bases, with 14 bases spanning the gap. CDR3 DNA: TGTGCCAGCAGCCAAGGTGGGCAGGGAAGGAACTATGGCTACACCTTC. Amino acid sequence: CASSQGGQGRNYGYTF.

The genes are TRBV7-3 and TRBJ2-7, with a weak D call TRBD1 (6 bases). The CDR3 sequence is 16 residues long. The germline gives CDR1 SGHTA, CDR2 FQGTGA. The V and J ends lost 5 bases and 3 bases respectively, with 20 bases between them. Here the CDR3 reads CASSPPGVVPFYEQYF. In DNA, the CDR3 is TGTGCCAGCAGCCCTCCAGGGGTGGTCCCCTTCTACGAGCAGTACTTC.

The chain combines TRBV11-2 with TRBJ2-3; 10 nucleotides line up with TRBD2. The CDR3 has 15 residues. CDR1 is SGHAT, CDR2 FQNNGV, per germline. V lost 5 bases and J lost 2; bases outside the gene matches: 4. The chain's CDR3 is CASSTLAGDTDTQYF. The DNA of the CDR3 is TGTGCCAGCAGCACTCTAGCGGGGGACACAGATACGCAGTATTTT.

This rearrangement joins TRBV15 to TRBJ2-7; TRBD2 aligns across 10 bases. Germline V gives CDR1 LNHNV, CDR2 YYDKDF (reference sequence). V dropped 5 bases and J dropped 1; count of bases not matched to a gene: 17. There are 19 residues in the CDR3. The CDR3 DNA sequence: TGTGCCACCAGCTTCCCGACCTCAGGGCTAGCGGGAGAGTCCTACGAGCAGTACTTC. This gives the protein CATSFPTSGLAGESYEQYF.